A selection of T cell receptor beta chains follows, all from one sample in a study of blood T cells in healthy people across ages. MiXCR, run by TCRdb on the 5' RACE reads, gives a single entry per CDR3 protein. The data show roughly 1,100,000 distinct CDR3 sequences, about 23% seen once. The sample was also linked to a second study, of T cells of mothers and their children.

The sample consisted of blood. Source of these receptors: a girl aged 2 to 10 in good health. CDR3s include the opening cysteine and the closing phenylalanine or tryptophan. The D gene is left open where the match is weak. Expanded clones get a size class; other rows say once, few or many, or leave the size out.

CASTTIGSYEQYF TGTGCCAGCACCACTATTGGGTCCTACGAGCAGTACTTC TRBV6-5 - - 13 TRBJ2-7
CSVMTGAGVYGYTF TGCAGCGTAATGACAGGGGCTGGGGTCTATGGCTACACCTTC TRBV29-1 - TRBD1 14 TRBJ1-2
CATSDGVIDEAFF TGTGCCACCAGTGACGGTGTGATCGATGAAGCTTTCTTT TRBV24-1 once - 13 TRBJ1-1
CASSHPGDSYEQYF TGCGCCAGCAGCCACCCTGGAGACTCCTACGAGCAGTACTTC TRBV4-1 few - 14 TRBJ2-7
CSAREDNSYGYTF TGCAGTGCTAGGGAGGACAACTCCTATGGCTACACCTTC TRBV20-1 - - 13 TRBJ1-2
CASSKAFIYRGEGSGETQYF TGTGCCAGCAGCAAAGCCTTCATATACAGGGGGGAAGGATCAGGGGAGACCCAGTACTTC TRBV21-1 - - 20 TRBJ2-5
CASSISGGSSYEQYF TGTGCCAGCAGCATCAGCGGGGGCAGCTCCTACGAGCAGTACTTC TRBV7-9 few TRBD2 15 TRBJ2-7
CASTSFPYRVSNYGYTF TGTGCCAGCACCTCGTTCCCTTATCGGGTTTCCAACTATGGCTACACCTTC TRBV28 few - 17 TRBJ1-2
CASSLVRGGRTEAFF TGCGCCAGCAGCTTGGTACGAGGGGGGCGAACTGAAGCTTTCTTT TRBV5-1 - - 15 TRBJ1-1
CASTTDGPEGYTF TGCGCCAGCACTACGGACGGCCCCGAGGGCTACACCTTC TRBV5-1 few - 13 TRBJ1-2
CASSVGPYAGQGNSPLHF TGTGCCAGCAGCGTAGGGCCATACGCGGGACAGGGGAATTCACCCCTCCACTTT TRBV9 - TRBD1 18 TRBJ1-6
CASRQGAIGETQYF TGTGCCAGCAGACAGGGGGCAATCGGGGAGACCCAGTACTTC TRBV6-5 - TRBD1 14 TRBJ2-5
CASSITSGGASGANVLTF TGTGCCAGTAGTATTACTAGCGGGGGGGCGTCTGGGGCCAACGTCCTGACTTTC TRBV19 - TRBD2 18 TRBJ2-6
CASRGDRDGNTIYF TGTGCCAGCAGGGGCGACAGGGACGGAAACACCATATATTTT TRBV12-3/TRBV12-4 once TRBD1 14 TRBJ1-3
CASNSPIYRTLGTARKPQHF TGCGCCAGCAACTCTCCAATATATAGGACCTTGGGGACCGCGCGAAAGCCCCAGCATTTT TRBV10-1 few - 20 TRBJ1-5
CASSFGEGTEAFF TGTGCCAGCAGTTTTGGGGAAGGCACTGAAGCTTTCTTT TRBV12-3/TRBV12-4 few - 13 TRBJ1-1
CASSQDPRDEKLFF TGTGCCAGCAGCCAGGACCCAAGGGATGAAAAACTGTTTTTT TRBV28 few - 14 TRBJ1-4
CASSSGTGGGFSSYNEQFF TGCGCCAGCAGCTCCGGGACAGGGGGCGGATTTTCCTCCTACAATGAGCAGTTCTTC TRBV5-1 - TRBD1 19 TRBJ2-1
CATSRTTEQETQYF TGTGCCACCAGCAGGACGACGGAACAAGAGACCCAGTACTTC TRBV15 few - 14 TRBJ2-5
CASSGDGFAGELFF TGTGCCAGCAGCGGCGATGGGTTTGCCGGGGAGCTGTTTTTT TRBV9 - - 14 TRBJ2-2
CSVVPYTGELFF TGCAGCGTTGTTCCCTACACCGGGGAGCTGTTTTTT TRBV29-1 - - 12 TRBJ2-2
CASSFGNEQFF TGTGCCAGCAGTTTTGGTAATGAGCAGTTCTTC TRBV12-3/TRBV12-4 many - 11 TRBJ2-1
CASSRIPDLKGGEQYF TGCGCCAGCAGCCGAATTCCCGACCTGAAGGGAGGCGAGCAGTACTTC TRBV4-1 - - 16 TRBJ2-7
CASSQYGQGETGELFF TGTGCCAGCAGCCAATATGGGCAGGGCGAGACCGGGGAGCTGTTTTTT TRBV4-2 - - 16 TRBJ2-2